A selection of T cell receptor beta chains follows, all from one sample in a study of identical twins. TCRdb itself ran the 5' RACE reads through MiXCR, one entry per CDR3 protein. This sample yields 1.5 million to 2 million distinct CDR3 sequences, of which less than 35% are seen a single time; roughly 0.3% belongs to the top ten. The material sequenced was cord blood. The receptors originated from a newborn girl in good health. Both conserved end residues are part of each CDR3. The D gene is left open where the match is weak. Only some rows state a clone size, as once, few, many or a class for expanded clones.

V,size,D,J,DNA,CDR3
TRBV6-5,-,-,TRBJ1-1,TGTGCCAGCAGGCTCTTCCTAATGAACACTGAAGCTTTCTTT,CASRLFLMNTEAFF
TRBV28,few,TRBD2,TRBJ2-3,TGTGCCAGCAGTCTGTTCTCTAGCGGGCCTAGCACAGATACGCAGTATTTT,CASSLFSSGPSTDTQYF
TRBV15,many,-,TRBJ2-4,TGTGCCACCCGTAGACCCGGGACAACCAAAAACATTCAGTACTTC,CATRRPGTTKNIQYF
TRBV9,few,-,TRBJ2-3,TGTGCCAGCAGCGTAGCGGAGGGCACGCAGTATTTT,CASSVAEGTQYF
TRBV7-2,-,-,TRBJ1-6,TGTGCCAGCAGCAGGGTTAATTCACCCCTCCACTTT,CASSRVNSPLHF
TRBV7-2,few,-,TRBJ1-6,TGTGCCAGCAGCTTCCCAGTCCATTCACCCCTCCACTTT,CASSFPVHSPLHF
TRBV6-2/TRBV6-3,-,TRBD2,TRBJ2-5,TGTGCCAGCAGAGGACTAGCGGGGGGCAATGAGCAGTACTTC,CASRGLAGGNEQYF
TRBV27,few,TRBD2,TRBJ2-7,TGTGCCAGCAGTCTCTACGGGGCTAGCGGACCTTACGAGCAGTACTTC,CASSLYGASGPYEQYF
TRBV20-1,-,-,TRBJ2-5,TGCAGTGCTAAGGGGACCCAAGAGACCCAGTACTTC,CSAKGTQETQYF
TRBV7-2,few,-,TRBJ2-7,TGTGCCAGCAGCTTAGGGAGGCCCTCGAGGGAGCAGTACTTC,CASSLGRPSREQYF
TRBV2,many,TRBD1,TRBJ1-2,TGTGCCAGCAGCGTAGGGACAGCTAACTATGGCTACACCTTC,CASSVGTANYGYTF
TRBV20-1,-,TRBD2,TRBJ2-5,TGCAGTGCTAGTAGTGGGGGGGGGCAAGAGACCCAGTACTTC,CSASSGGGQETQYF
TRBV12-3/TRBV12-4,few,-,TRBJ1-4,TGTGCCAGCAGTTCCCTGGTCGCAACTAATGAAAAACTGTTTTTT,CASSSLVATNEKLFF
TRBV3-1,-,TRBD1,TRBJ1-1,TGTGCCAGCAGCCAACTGGGGACAGCCCCGAATAGAAACTCTGAAGCTTTCTTT,CASSQLGTAPNRNSEAFF
TRBV28,-,-,TRBJ1-5,TGTGCCAGCAGACCTGGGGGGGTTAGAAGCAATCAGCCCCAGCATTTT,CASRPGGVRSNQPQHF
TRBV12-3/TRBV12-4,-,-,TRBJ2-3,TGTGCCAGCAGTTTTTTTCTGGCAGATACGCAGTATTTT,CASSFFLADTQYF
TRBV7-2,few,-,TRBJ2-7,TGTGCCAGCAGCGACCGGGGAACTACCGGCGAGCAGTACTTC,CASSDRGTTGEQYF
TRBV7-2,-,-,TRBJ2-1,TGTGCCAGCACCGCGATACCATCGACGGGCAATGAGCAGTTCTTC,CASTAIPSTGNEQFF
TRBV6-1,-,-,TRBJ1-1,TGTGCCAGCATGAGGGGCGTAGCTTTCTTT,CASMRGVAFF
TRBV11-2,many,-,TRBJ2-7,TGTGCCAGCAGCCCCAAAATCCAACCCTACGAGCAGTACTTC,CASSPKIQPYEQYF
TRBV20-1,few,-,TRBJ1-5,TGCAGTGCTAGAGATTGGCCCGGGAGCAATCAGCCCCAGCATTTT,CSARDWPGSNQPQHF
TRBV7-9,-,TRBD1,TRBJ1-4,TGTGCCAGCAGCCGGACAGGGGAATGGGATGAAAAACTGTTTTTT,CASSRTGEWDEKLFF
TRBV6-1,many,-,TRBJ1-2,TGTGCCAGCAGTGAAACCGGACCCTATGGCTACACCTTC,CASSETGPYGYTF
TRBV24-1,-,-,TRBJ2-1,TGTGCCACCAGTGATTTGGTAGCGGATCACCCACGAGAGCAGTTCTTC,CATSDLVADHPREQFF
TRBV12-3/TRBV12-4,-,TRBD2,TRBJ2-1,TGTGCCAGCAGTTCCGGTGGTACTAGCGGGATGGATGAGCAGTTCTTC,CASSSGGTSGMDEQFF
TRBV20-1,-,-,TRBJ2-5,TGCAGTGCTAGTAAGGACAATGAGCAGTACTTC,CSASKDNEQYF
TRBV29-1,few,-,TRBJ1-1,TGCAGCGCCTCTACAGGGACGAACACTGAAGCTTTCTTT,CSASTGTNTEAFF
TRBV7-2,-,TRBD2,TRBJ2-5,TGTGCCAGCAGCTCCCCCCGTAGCAGCGGGGATGAGACCCAGTACTTC,CASSSPRSSGDETQYF
TRBV5-1,few,-,TRBJ1-6,TGCGCCAGCAGCTTGAGACTTCACCTCAATTCACCCCTCCACTTT,CASSLRLHLNSPLHF
TRBV13,-,TRBD2,TRBJ2-5,TGTGCCAGCAGCTTAGCGTGGGCGGGAGCTCACCAAGAGACCCAGTACTTC,CASSLAWAGAHQETQYF
TRBV6-6,-,-,TRBJ2-1,TGTGCCAGCAGTTACTCTGGGGCAGGGGCCCTGCAAGAGACCCAGTTCTTC,CASSYSGAGALQETQFF
TRBV12-3/TRBV12-4,-,TRBD1,TRBJ1-3,TGTGCCAGCATCCTGGGACAGCCAGGTGGAAACACCATATATTTT,CASILGQPGGNTIYF
TRBV5-1,-,-,TRBJ2-1,TGCGCCAGCAGCTTGGCGGCTAGGAAGAATGAGCAGTTCTTC,CASSLAARKNEQFF
TRBV28,few,-,TRBJ2-1,TGTGCCAGCAGTTTATCCGCTCGGTCGGGAAATGAGCAGTTCTTC,CASSLSARSGNEQFF
TRBV12-3/TRBV12-4,many,-,TRBJ2-1,TGTGCCAGCAGAAGGGGACCTTACAATGAGCAGTTCTTC,CASRRGPYNEQFF
TRBV6-1,few,-,TRBJ1-2,TGTGCCAGCACTGCTCATCTTTATTATGGCTACACCTTC,CASTAHLYYGYTF
TRBV29-1,-,TRBD1,TRBJ1-4,TGCAGCGCAGGGGGTGAAAAACTGTTTTTT,CSAGGEKLFF
TRBV3-1,-,TRBD1,TRBJ1-4,TGTGCCTGCAGCCGGAGGACAGGGAGTGAAAAACTGTTTTTT,CACSRRTGSEKLFF
TRBV12-3/TRBV12-4,-,TRBD1,TRBJ2-5,TGTGCCAGCGGGCCGGACAGGGGCGTCCAAGAGACCCAGTACTTC,CASGPDRGVQETQYF
TRBV10-2,few,-,TRBJ1-2,TGCGCCAGCAGTGAAGACGCAGGGGCCTATGGCTACACCTTC,CASSEDAGAYGYTF
TRBV6-5,-,-,TRBJ1-2,TGTGCCAGCAGAGACACCGGGGGGAGCTATGGCTACACCTTC,CASRDTGGSYGYTF
TRBV4-2,-,-,TRBJ1-2,TGTGCCAGCAGCCAAGAGATACCACAGGGCCACTATGGCTACACCTTC,CASSQEIPQGHYGYTF
TRBV12-3/TRBV12-4,-,TRBD2,TRBJ2-7,TGTGCCAGCAGTTACTGGGGACCTAGCGGGGGATTTCTCTACGAGCAGTACTTC,CASSYWGPSGGFLYEQYF
TRBV12-3/TRBV12-4,-,-,TRBJ2-7,TGTGCCAGCAGTTTGCCGCCCTACAACAATGAGCAGTACTTC,CASSLPPYNNEQYF
TRBV4-2,-,TRBD2,TRBJ2-7,TGTGCCAGCAGCCAAGCAAACTTCGGGACTAGCGGGGCCGGCTACGAGCAGTACTTC,CASSQANFGTSGAGYEQYF
TRBV14,few,TRBD1,TRBJ1-6,TGTGCCAGCAGCCAAGATGGGGACAGGGGGGTTTCACCCCTCCACTTT,CASSQDGDRGVSPLHF
TRBV15,-,TRBD1,TRBJ1-1,TGTGCCACCAGCACACCGGACAGGCTTGGGCCGAACACTGAAGCTTTCTTT,CATSTPDRLGPNTEAFF
TRBV29-1,-,TRBD1,TRBJ1-1,TGCAGCGTTGAAGATCACCACAGGGGACCGAACACTGAAGCTTTCTTT,CSVEDHHRGPNTEAFF
TRBV7-2,-,-,TRBJ1-6,TGTGCCAGCAGCTTATTTAGTATCGGGGGATATAATTCACCCCTCCACTTT,CASSLFSIGGYNSPLHF
TRBV2,few,-,TRBJ2-5,TGTGCCAGCAGTGATGAGGCGAAGACCCAGTACTTC,CASSDEAKTQYF
TRBV7-9,-,-,TRBJ1-4,TGTGCCAGCAGCTTAAGGGGAACAAAGTTCTCGCCTAATGAAAAACTGTTTTTT,CASSLRGTKFSPNEKLFF
TRBV6-1,few,TRBD1,TRBJ1-5,TGTGCCAGCCAACAGGGGTTGAGTCAGCCCCAGCATTTT,CASQQGLSQPQHF
TRBV7-6,few,TRBD2,TRBJ2-1,TGTGCCAGCAGCTTGACGACTAGCGACAATGAGCAGTTCTTC,CASSLTTSDNEQFF
TRBV11-2,-,-,TRBJ2-3,TGTGCCAGCAGCTTTTTGCCCCGGGACTTTTCAACCGAGGGAGATACGCAGTATTTT,CASSFLPRDFSTEGDTQYF
TRBV6-5,few,TRBD1,TRBJ1-2,TGTGCCAGCAGTTACATATGGACAGGGGGCGTTGGAGACTATGGCTACACCTTC,CASSYIWTGGVGDYGYTF
TRBV7-9,once,-,TRBJ1-1,TGTGCCAGCAGCTTAAGAGGGGAGGGAAGCACTGAAGCTTTCTTT,CASSLRGEGSTEAFF
TRBV25-1,-,-,TRBJ2-7,TGTGCCAGCAGTGAGGGGGGCAAGCAGTACTTC,CASSEGGKQYF
TRBV25-1,-,-,TRBJ1-2,TGTGCCAGCAGTGAAGTTACAGCTTCCTATGGCTACACCTTC,CASSEVTASYGYTF